The source of this T cell receptor beta chain is a study of OX40 agonist ivuxolimab in advanced cancers. Study context: Patients with hepatocellular carcinoma, melanoma, renal cell or head and neck cancer made up the dose-escalation patients. General study results and limits: Relative to CD4+ cells, CD8+ T cells on average had more expanded clones.

TCRdb keeps only in-frame clones here, not all; method: immunoSEQ multiplex PCR. The sample lists fewer than 55,000 clones, about 87% occurring once. Only a few counts were recorded for this clone. Its antigen remains unidentified. The specimen comprised CD4+ or CD8+ T cells sorted from blood, sampled in a trial of the OX40 agonist ivuxolimab. The sequence derives from an adult with an advanced solid tumor such as melanoma, head and neck, liver or kidney cancer.

CDR3 sequence (DNA): TGTGCCAGCAGTTTACGGGCAGGGATTACTCCGGGCTACACCTTC. It yields the protein CASSLRAGITPGYTF. V gene TRBV28 combines with J gene TRBJ1-2; weak D call: TRBD1 (5 bases). CDR3 length: 15 residues. The germline V and J ends were trimmed by 2 bases and 8 bases, with 18 bases remaining between them. CDR1 is MDHEN and CDR2 is SYDVKM in the germline V gene.